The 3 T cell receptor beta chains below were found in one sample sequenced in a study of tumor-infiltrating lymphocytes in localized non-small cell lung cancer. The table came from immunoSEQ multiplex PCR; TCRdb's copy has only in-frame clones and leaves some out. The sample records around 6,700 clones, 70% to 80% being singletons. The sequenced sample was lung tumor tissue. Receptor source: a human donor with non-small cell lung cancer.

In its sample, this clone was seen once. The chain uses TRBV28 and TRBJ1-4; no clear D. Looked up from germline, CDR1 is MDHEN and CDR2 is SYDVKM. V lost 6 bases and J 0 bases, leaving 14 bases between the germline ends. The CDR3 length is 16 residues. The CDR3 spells CASSPRNIATNEKLFF. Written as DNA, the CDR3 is TGTGCCAGCAGCCCCCGTAACATTGCAACTAATGAAAAACTGTTTTTT.

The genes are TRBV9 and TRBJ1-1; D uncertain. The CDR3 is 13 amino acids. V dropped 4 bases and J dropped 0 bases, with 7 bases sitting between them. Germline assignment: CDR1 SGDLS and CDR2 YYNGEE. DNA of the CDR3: TGTGCCAGCAGCCTAGACCTGAACACTGAAGCTTTCTTT. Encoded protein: CASSLDLNTEAFF.

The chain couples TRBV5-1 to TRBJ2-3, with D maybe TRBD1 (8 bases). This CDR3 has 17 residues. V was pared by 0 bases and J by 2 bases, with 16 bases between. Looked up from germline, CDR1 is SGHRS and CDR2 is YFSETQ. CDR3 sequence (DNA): TGCGCCAGCAGCTTGGCGGACAGGGCGGGGGACACAGATACGCAGTATTTT. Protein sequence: CASSLADRAGDTDTQYF.